Listed below are T cell receptor beta chains from one sample, sequenced in a study of blood T cell repertoires in COVID-19. Sequencing was performed with immunoSEQ multiplex PCR; in TCRdb, only in-frame clones are kept and a portion is missing. The table shows just under 250,000 clones, with about 86% occurring only once. The material sequenced was peripheral blood. Receptors originate from a young woman who had recovered from COVID-19. Each CDR3 is given with its conserved first and last residue. The D gene is left open where the match is weak. Clone size is shown for a subset of rows, as once, few, many or a class of expanded clone.

TRBJ2-7 | . | TRBV19 | 16 | TRBD2 | CASSRGGGQAHYEQYF | TGTGCCAGTAGCCGGGGGGGAGGCCAGGCCCACTACGAGCAGTACTTC
TRBJ2-5 | . | TRBV2 | 12 | . | CASSVYQETQYF | TGTGCCAGCTCAGTGTACCAGGAGACCCAGTACTTC
TRBJ1-2 | . | TRBV5-6 | 16 | TRBD1 | CASSLKGQIPTYGYTF | TGTGCCAGCAGCTTAAAGGGACAGATACCCACCTATGGCTACACCTTC
TRBJ1-4 | . | TRBV7-2 | 17 | . | CASSFTRGGRTNEKLFF | TGTGCCAGCAGCTTTACTCGCGGGGGGCGGACTAATGAAAAACTGTTTTTT
TRBJ2-7 | once | TRBV3-1/TRBV3-2 | 17 | TRBD1 | CASSHPAWRQGSYEQYF | TGTGCCAGCAGCCACCCAGCATGGAGACAGGGATCCTACGAGCAGTACTTC
TRBJ1-5 | once | TRBV6-5 | 14 | . | CASSMEGGNQPQHF | TGTGCCAGCAGTATGGAGGGCGGCAATCAGCCCCAGCATTTT
TRBJ2-5 | . | TRBV7-3 | 16 | TRBD1 | CASSLLGTGSQETQYF | TGTGCCAGCAGCTTACTCGGGACAGGGAGCCAAGAGACCCAGTACTTC
TRBJ1-4 | . | TRBV15 | 15 | TRBD1 | CATSSETGVVEKLFF | TGTGCCACCAGCAGCGAAACAGGGGTCGTGGAAAAACTGTTTTTT
TRBJ1-2 | . | TRBV9 | 14 | . | CASSVGRVGFGYTF | TGTGCCAGCAGCGTTGGCAGGGTAGGCTTCGGCTACACCTTC
TRBJ2-3 | . | TRBV18 | 16 | TRBD2 | CASSARTSGTPDTQYF | TGTGCCAGCTCAGCCCGGACTAGCGGGACTCCGGATACGCAGTATTTT
TRBJ2-2 | . | TRBV7-3 | 13 | TRBD1 | CASSGTGGGELFF | TGTGCCAGCAGCGGGACAGGGGGCGGGGAGCTGTTTTTT
TRBJ1-1 | once | TRBV5-1 | 13 | . | CASSGGLAVEAFF | TGCGCCAGCAGCGGCGGTTTAGCAGTCGAAGCTTTCTTT
TRBJ2-1 | . | TRBV18 | 15 | TRBD2 | CASSSTSGGGNEQFF | TGTGCCAGCTCATCTACTAGCGGGGGAGGCAATGAGCAGTTCTTC
TRBJ2-7 | . | TRBV5-1 | 14 | TRBD1 | CASSFETGSYEQYF | TGCGCCAGCAGCTTTGAGACAGGGTCCTACGAGCAGTACTTC
TRBJ2-4 | . | TRBV7-3 | 15 | . | CASSLTGQLGGIQYF | TGTGCCAGCAGCTTAACGGGACAATTAGGAGGCATTCAGTACTTC
TRBJ2-7 | . | TRBV5-1 | 12 | . | CASQGLTYEQYF | TGCGCCAGCCAGGGTTTAACCTACGAGCAGTACTTC
TRBJ2-2 | . | TRBV18 | 23 | TRBD1 | CASSPKRTGGRNHLAQNTGELFF | TGTGCCAGCTCACCGAAAAGGACAGGGGGCAGGAACCATTTAGCCCAGAACACCGGGGAGCTGTTTTTT
TRBJ2-5 | . | TRBV5-4 | 14 | . | CASSFGQYQETQYF | TGTGCCAGCAGCTTTGGGCAGTACCAAGAGACCCAGTACTTC
TRBJ2-3 | . | TRBV6-5 | 16 | TRBD2 | CASSYSKAGLRETQYF | TGTGCCAGCAGTTACTCGAAAGCGGGGCTCAGGGAAACGCAGTATTTT
TRBJ1-1 | . | TRBV11-2 | 19 | TRBD1 | CASSSPRDRGQRRRTEAFF | TGTGCCAGCAGCTCACCTCGGGACAGGGGGCAACGTAGGAGGACTGAAGCTTTCTTT
TRBJ1-2 | . | TRBV3-1/TRBV3-2 | 14 | TRBD1 | CASSQDQGAKGYTF | TGTGCCAGCAGCCAAGATCAGGGGGCAAAGGGCTACACCTTC
TRBJ2-3 | . | TRBV5-4 | 16 | TRBD1 | CASSLGGTGGSDTQYF | TGTGCCAGCAGCTTGGGTGGGACAGGGGGATCAGATACGCAGTATTTT
TRBJ2-1 | once | TRBV29-1 | 14 | TRBD1 | CSVEGTGFYNEQFF | TGCAGCGTTGAAGGGACAGGGTTTTACAATGAGCAGTTCTTC
TRBJ1-3 | . | TRBV5-4 | 17 | TRBD1 | CASSPDPTGASGNTIYF | TGTGCCAGCAGCCCGGACCCAACAGGGGCCTCTGGAAACACCATATATTTT
TRBJ2-5 | . | TRBV3-1/TRBV3-2 | 14 | TRBD2 | CASSQGGRSETQYF | TGTGCCAGCAGCCAAGGCGGGAGGTCGGAGACCCAGTACTTC
TRBJ1-5 | few | TRBV4-2 | 16 | TRBD1 | CASSQEDRGWYQPQHF | TGTGCCAGCAGCCAAGAAGACAGGGGGTGGTATCAGCCCCAGCATTTT
TRBJ2-5 | . | TRBV11-2 | 16 | . | CASSLGAFQIEETQYF | TGTGCCAGCAGCTTAGGGGCGTTTCAGATCGAAGAGACCCAGTACTTC
TRBJ2-1 | . | TRBV25-1 | 15 | . | CASSVAGIGYNEQFF | TGTGCCAGCAGTGTAGCAGGGATTGGCTACAATGAGCAGTTCTTC
TRBJ2-7 | . | TRBV2 | 13 | . | CASSAPVPYEQYF | TGTGCCAGCAGTGCCCCAGTCCCCTACGAGCAGTACTTC
TRBJ1-1 | . | TRBV11-2 | 15 | . | CASSFPQGMGTEAFF | TGTGCCAGCAGCTTCCCACAGGGCATGGGCACTGAAGCTTTCTTT
TRBJ1-1 | . | TRBV7-2 | 14 | . | CASSLGLANTEAFF | TGTGCCAGCAGCTTAGGTTTAGCGAACACTGAAGCTTTCTTT
TRBJ1-6 | . | TRBV13 | 14 | TRBD1 | CASSSRTGNSPLHF | TGTGCCAGCAGCTCCAGGACAGGGAATTCACCCCTCCACTTT
TRBJ2-2 | few | TRBV7-3 | 15 | TRBD2 | CASSPGLAIFGELFF | TGTGCCAGCAGCCCAGGACTAGCGATCTTCGGGGAGCTGTTTTTT
TRBJ2-7 | once | TRBV6-2/TRBV6-3 | 15 | TRBD1 | CASSYVTGVNYEQYF | TGTGCCAGCAGTTACGTGACAGGGGTAAACTACGAGCAGTACTTC
TRBJ2-3 | . | TRBV25-1 | 16 | TRBD2 | CASTRGGATRADTQYF | TGTGCCAGCACACGGGGGGGGGCTACCAGGGCAGATACGCAGTATTTT
TRBJ2-3 | . | TRBV5-4 | 14 | TRBD1 | CASSKGTGADTQYF | TGTGCCAGCAGCAAAGGGACAGGGGCAGATACGCAGTATTTT
TRBJ1-4 | . | TRBV7-9 | 16 | TRBD1 | CASSFSGGATNEKLFF | TGTGCCAGCAGTTTCTCAGGGGGCGCAACTAATGAAAAACTGTTTTTT
TRBJ2-1 | . | TRBV4-2 | 16 | . | CASSQGARDSYNEQFF | TGTGCCAGCAGCCAAGGGGCACGGGACTCCTACAATGAGCAGTTCTTC
TRBJ2-1 | once | TRBV18 | 16 | TRBD1 | CASSPAYKGADNEQFF | TGTGCCAGCTCACCAGCCTACAAGGGGGCGGACAATGAGCAGTTCTTC
TRBJ1-1 | . | TRBV10-3 | 15 | . | CAISTTGKLATEAFF | TGTGCCATCAGTACTACAGGGAAGTTGGCCACTGAAGCTTTCTTT
TRBJ1-1 | . | TRBV2 | 13 | . | CASSVQMNTEAFF | TGTGCCAGCAGTGTTCAGATGAACACTGAAGCTTTCTTT
TRBJ2-3 | . | TRBV5-1 | 17 | TRBD2 | CASSPRTSGNPRDTQYF | TGCGCCAGCAGCCCTAGGACTAGCGGGAACCCCAGGGATACGCAGTATTTT
TRBJ1-5 | . | TRBV27 | 13 | . | CASSFEGNQPQHF | TGTGCCAGCAGTTTCGAGGGCAATCAGCCCCAGCATTTT